Below, 2 T cell receptor beta chains from the same sample are listed, as sequenced in a study of human T cells and chemical hapten exposure. Described time point: pre-sensitization, week 0. Described treatment: therapeutic diphenylcyclopropenone sensitization with weekly scalp DPC. In TCRdb, the RACE reads were re-called with MiXCR into one record per CDR3 protein. Among more than 300,000 distinct CDR3 sequences listed, roughly 5% were seen once. This specimen consisted of whole blood, obtained in connection with sensitization to the hapten diphenylcyclopropenone (DPC). These receptors all stem from a woman in her forties or fifties with alopecia areata. Some clones in this sample may be carry-over from other donors' samples.

This clonotype was counted many times. The genes are TRBV6-1 and TRBJ1-1; no reliable D call. V lost 8 bases and J 6 bases, leaving 7 bases between the germline ends. CDR3 length: 10 amino acids. From germline, CDR1 is MNHNS and CDR2 SASEGT. CDR3: CASRTSEAFF. The CDR3 DNA sequence: TGTGCCAGCCGCACTTCTGAAGCTTTCTTT.

In its sample, this clonotype was seen a few times. The chain recombines TRBV30 with TRBJ1-5; 8 nucleotides match TRBD1. The trim removed 1 base at V and 3 bases at J, leaving 5 bases unmatched. This CDR3 contains 15 residues. Germline lookup yields CDR1 GTSNPN and CDR2 SVGIG (reference sequence). The CDR3 protein is CAWSAGDRYNQPQHF. The CDR3 DNA follows: TGTGCCTGGAGTGCCGGGGACAGGTACAATCAGCCCCAGCATTTT.